These 18 T cell receptor beta chains came from one sample sequenced in a study of cytomegalovirus exposure and HLA in healthy donors. The assay was immunoSEQ multiplex PCR, and TCRdb's table has in-frame clones only and misses some. Of fewer than 150,000 clones in the sample, 88% were seen once. The sequenced sample consisted of PBMCs. Source of these receptors: a young man in good health and CMV-seronegative.

This clone came up once. This chain uses TRBV4-1 with TRBJ2-7, with D perhaps matching TRBD1 (6 bases). Trimming left V 4 bases short and J 7 bases short, with 17 bases between. Per germline, CDR1 MGHRA and CDR2 YSYEKL. The CDR3 sequence is 14 residues long. The CDR3 reads CASSLAHGQGEQYF. The CDR3 DNA is TGCGCCAGCAGCCTCGCCCACGGGCAGGGGGAGCAGTACTTC.

The chain carries TRBV5-1 and TRBJ1-4; D not certain. There are 14 residues in the CDR3. V was cut by 2 bases and J by 8 bases, with 13 bases left in between. From germline, CDR1 is SGHRS and CDR2 YFSETQ. CDR3 region: CASSFNPSEEKLFF. The CDR3 DNA reads as TGCGCCAGCAGCTTTAACCCCAGCGAGGAAAAACTGTTTTTT.

This clone was counted once. The chain links TRBV7-9 to TRBJ2-5, with 7 bases matching TRBD1. CDR1 and CDR2 (germline): SEHNR, FQNEAQ (reference sequence). Germline trimming cut 5 bases from V and 5 bases from J; bases unmatched to any gene: 11. The CDR3 runs 15 residues. The CDR3 DNA follows: TGTGCCAGCAGCCCCGAGGGGGCCCTCGGGGAGACCCAGTACTTC. Protein sequence: CASSPEGALGETQYF.

The V gene is TRBV29-1, the J gene TRBJ1-2; 11 bases align to TRBD1. CDR1 and CDR2 from the germline V gene are SQVTM and ANQGSEA. The CDR3 length is 13 residues. With 4 bases clipped from V and 3 bases from J, the junction kept 1 base outside the gene matches. CDR3 sequence reads: CSVGGQGDYGYTF. The CDR3 nucleotides read TGCAGCGTTGGGGGACAGGGGGACTATGGCTACACCTTC.

The rearrangement uses TRBV7-6 and TRBJ2-1; maybe TRBD2 (5 bases). V gave up 5 bases and J gave up 9 bases, with 26 bases separating them. The germline CDR1 and CDR2 sequences are SGHVS and FNYEAQ. The CDR3 extends over 17 amino acids. CDR3 residues: CASSGSYSITGWAEQFF. Here the CDR3 DNA reads TGTGCCAGCAGCGGTTCCTATTCTATCACGGGGTGGGCTGAGCAGTTCTTC.

In this sample, this clone turned up a few times. The chain is built from TRBV18 and TRBJ2-7, with D tentatively TRBD1 (6 bases). Trimming removed 4 bases at V and 0 bases at J, with 16 bases between. CDR1 and CDR2 from the germline V gene are KGHSH and LQKENI. This CDR3 is 16 amino acids long. The CDR3: CASSLDRKGSSYEQYF. CDR3 sequence (DNA): TGTGCCAGCTCACTAGACAGGAAGGGAAGCTCCTACGAGCAGTACTTC.

J is TRBJ2-1 and V is TRBV6-4; 7 bases match TRBD2. This CDR3 region has 13 residues. Germline V gene lookup returns CDR1 MRHNA and CDR2 SNTAGT. V lost 5 bases to trimming and J lost 11 bases; unmatched junction nucleotides: 9. Here the CDR3 DNA reads TGTGCCAGCAGTTCCACCGAGGGAGGGAAGCAGTTCTTC. Translating gives CASSSTEGGKQFF.

The chain joins TRBV4-3 to TRBJ1-4; TRBD1 matches at 9 bases. CDR1 and CDR2 from the germline V gene are LGHNA and YSLEER. Trimming cost V 1 base and J 7 bases; bases outside gene matches: 10. The CDR3 is made up of 17 amino acids. For the CDR3, the DNA is TGCGCCAGCAGCCAAGGACCACAGGGGGCGATGGGTGAAAAACTGTTTTTT. Its protein is CASSQGPQGAMGEKLFF.

This clone came up once. The J gene is TRBJ2-1, the V gene TRBV25-1; the match to TRBD1 covers 12 bases. This CDR3 is built from 14 residues. With 7 bases clipped from V and 8 bases from J, the junction kept 6 bases outside the gene matches. Germline values: CDR1 MGHDK, CDR2 SYGVNS. The CDR3 loop is CASTGTGGKDEQFF. CDR3 in DNA: TGTGCCAGCACCGGGACAGGGGGCAAGGATGAGCAGTTCTTC.

The V and J genes are TRBV7-9 and TRBJ2-7; D call uncertain. Germline lookup yields CDR1 SEHNR and CDR2 FQNEAQ (reference sequence). This CDR3 spans 14 amino acids. V gave up 2 bases and J gave up 6 bases, with 14 bases separating them. The CDR3 protein is CASSLSERVGEQYF. CDR3 DNA: TGTGCCAGCAGCTTATCCGAGCGTGTGGGCGAGCAGTACTTC.

The chain joins TRBV30 to TRBJ2-2; 9 bases map to TRBD2. CDR3 length equals 13 residues. Trimming at V came to 4 bases and at J to 8 bases, leaving 5 bases not matched to a gene. Per the germline V gene, CDR1 is GTSNPN and CDR2 is SVGIG (reference sequence). This CDR3 is CAWTSGAKGELFF. The DNA of the CDR3 is TGTGCCTGGACTAGCGGGGCTAAGGGGGAGCTGTTTTTT.

This chain joins TRBV5-1 and TRBJ1-2; D uncertain. The CDR3 has 14 residues. Trimming took 2 bases from V and 0 from J, leaving 8 bases between them. In germline, CDR1 is SGHRS, CDR2 YFSETQ. The CDR3 spells CASSFPGSNYGYTF. CDR3 bases: TGCGCCAGCAGCTTTCCGGGGTCTAACTATGGCTACACCTTC.

There are a few counts of this clone. V usage is TRBV14 and J usage is TRBJ2-3; the D is unclear. V was pared by 4 bases and J by 6 bases, with 14 bases between. CDR3 length: 14 amino acids. CDR1 and CDR2 from the germline V gene are SGHDN and FVKESK. CDR3 residues: CASSRGLPPDTQYF. Written as DNA, the CDR3 is TGTGCCAGCAGCCGCGGCCTTCCCCCCGATACGCAGTATTTT.

The CDR3 DNA reads as TGTGCCAGCAGTGGGGACAAAGCATATCAGCCCCAGCATTTT. Protein: CASSGDKAYQPQHF. The chain uses TRBV2 and TRBJ1-5, with D possibly matching TRBD1 (6 bases). Trimming left V 4 bases short and J 5 bases short, with 12 bases between. CDR3 length equals 14 residues. The germline V gene has CDR1 SNHLY and CDR2 FYNNEI.

This clone was recorded only once. The chain combines TRBV9 with TRBJ2-3; 8 bases are shared with TRBD2. This CDR3 has 15 residues. The ends lost 0 bases at V and 2 bases at J; junction bases unmatched: 2. Looked up from germline, CDR1 is SGDLS and CDR2 is YYNGEE. The DNA for the CDR3 is TGTGCCAGCAGCGTAGCGGGAGGGCCCACAGATACGCAGTATTTT. Amino acid sequence: CASSVAGGPTDTQYF.

Notes on this clone: Mismatch with germline at one junction end may stem from a read error. The J gene is TRBJ2-3, the V gene TRBV7-3; no reliable D call. The CDR3 contains 12 residues. CDR1 and CDR2 (germline): SGHTA, FQGTGA. The CDR3 coding sequence is TGTGCCAGCAGCCTAACCTCAGATACGCAGTATTTT. Protein: CASSLTSDTQYF.

The chain recombines TRBV27 with TRBJ1-5; the D gene is possibly TRBD1 (5 bases). This CDR3 is built from 16 residues. The V gene lost 2 bases and the J gene lost 2 bases, with 13 bases spanning the gap. The germline gives CDR1 MNHEY, CDR2 SMNVEV (reference sequence). The CDR3: CASSLGQGWGNQPQHF. The CDR3 coding sequence is TGTGCCAGCAGTTTAGGGCAGGGTTGGGGCAATCAGCCCCAGCATTTT.

This sequence joins TRBV7-2 and TRBJ1-1; 9 bases are a match to TRBD1. From germline, CDR1 is SGHTA and CDR2 FQGNSA. The CDR3 is 15 amino acids. V gave up 4 bases and J gave up 13 bases; unmatched junction bases: 16. CDR3 sequence reads: CASSSGPGQGRRLFF. CDR3 sequence (DNA): TGTGCCAGCAGCTCGGGTCCGGGACAGGGTCGTCGGCTTTTCTTT.